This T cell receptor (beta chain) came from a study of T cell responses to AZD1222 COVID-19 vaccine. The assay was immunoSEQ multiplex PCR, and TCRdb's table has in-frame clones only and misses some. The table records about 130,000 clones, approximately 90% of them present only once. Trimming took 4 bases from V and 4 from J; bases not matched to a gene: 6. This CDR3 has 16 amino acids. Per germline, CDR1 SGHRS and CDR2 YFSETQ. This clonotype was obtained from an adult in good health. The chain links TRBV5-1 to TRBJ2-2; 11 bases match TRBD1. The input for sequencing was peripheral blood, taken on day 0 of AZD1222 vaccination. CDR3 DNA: TGCGCCAGCAGCGGGACCGGGACAGGGGGCACCGGGGAGCTGTTTTTT. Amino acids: CASSGTGTGGTGELFF.